This T cell receptor beta chain is drawn from a study of blood T cells in healthy people across ages. The CDR3 spans 17 residues. Primed by a sample-barcoded 5' primer and a J-beta primer mix, a second PCR proceeded for about 6 to 12 cycles. In TCRdb, the 5' RACE reads were re-called with MiXCR into one record per CDR3 protein. There are 1.5 million or so distinct CDR3 sequences in the sample; under 55% occur only once, and about 3.8% lies in the top ten. Sequencing was done on a sample of blood. The TCR comes from a woman aged 18 to 35 in good health. V is TRBV21-1 and J is TRBJ2-3; no DNA check was done on the table's D call, TRBD2. TRBV21-1 is assigned pseudogene status. The CDR3 coding sequence is TGTGCCAGCAGCAAAGCACGAGCGGGGGGGCCAGGTGATACGCAGTATTTT. It yields the protein CASSKARAGGPGDTQYF.